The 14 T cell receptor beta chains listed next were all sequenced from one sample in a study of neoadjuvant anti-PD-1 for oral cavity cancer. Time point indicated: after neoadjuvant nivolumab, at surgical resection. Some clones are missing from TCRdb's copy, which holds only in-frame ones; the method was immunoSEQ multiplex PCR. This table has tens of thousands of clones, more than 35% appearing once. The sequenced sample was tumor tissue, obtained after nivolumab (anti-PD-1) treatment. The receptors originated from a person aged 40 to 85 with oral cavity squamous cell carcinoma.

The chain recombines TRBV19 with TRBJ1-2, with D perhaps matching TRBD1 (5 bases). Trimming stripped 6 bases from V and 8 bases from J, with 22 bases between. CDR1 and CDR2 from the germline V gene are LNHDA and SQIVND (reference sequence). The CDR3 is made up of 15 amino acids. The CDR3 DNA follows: TGTGCCAGTAGCGGTTTTTTGGGAGGGGAGCAGGGCTACACCTTC. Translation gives CASSGFLGGEQGYTF.

The CDR3 protein is CASSLGRTGGGYTF. CDR3 nucleotide sequence: TGTGCCAGCAGTCTGGGACGGACTGGGGGAGGCTACACCTTC. The V gene is TRBV28, the J gene TRBJ1-2; TRBD1 is a possible D gene (5 bases). Germline values: CDR1 MDHEN, CDR2 SYDVKM. The CDR3 runs 14 residues. Trimming removed 5 bases at V and 8 bases at J, with 18 bases between.

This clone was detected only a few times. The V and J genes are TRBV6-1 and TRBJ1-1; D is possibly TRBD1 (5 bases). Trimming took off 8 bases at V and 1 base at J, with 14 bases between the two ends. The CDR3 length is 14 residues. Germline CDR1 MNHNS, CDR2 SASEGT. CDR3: CASLYSRENTEAFF. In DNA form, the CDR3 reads TGTGCCAGCCTGTACAGCAGGGAGAACACTGAAGCTTTCTTT.

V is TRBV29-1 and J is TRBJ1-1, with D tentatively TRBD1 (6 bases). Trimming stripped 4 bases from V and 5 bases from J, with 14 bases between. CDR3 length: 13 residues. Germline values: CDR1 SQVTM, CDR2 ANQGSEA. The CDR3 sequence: CSVVQGRITEAFF. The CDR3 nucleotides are TGCAGCGTTGTGCAGGGGCGGATTACTGAAGCTTTCTTT. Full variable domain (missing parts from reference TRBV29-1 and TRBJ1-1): SAVISQKPSRDICQRGTSLTIQCQVDSQVTMMFWYRQQPGQSLTLIATANQGSEATYESGFVIDKFPISRPNLTFSTLTVSNMSPEDSSIYLCSVVQGRITEAFFGQGTRLTVV.

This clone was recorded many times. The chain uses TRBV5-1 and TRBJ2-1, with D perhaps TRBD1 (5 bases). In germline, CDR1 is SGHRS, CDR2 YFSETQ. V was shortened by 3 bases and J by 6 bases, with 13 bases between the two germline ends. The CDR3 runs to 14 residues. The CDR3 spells CASSWGPGFNEQFF. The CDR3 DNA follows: TGCGCCAGCAGCTGGGGCCCCGGCTTCAATGAGCAGTTCTTC. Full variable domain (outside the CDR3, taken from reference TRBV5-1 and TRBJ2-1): KAGVTQTPRYLIKTRGQQVTLSCSPISGHRSVSWYQQTPGQGLQFLFEYFSETQRNKGNFPGRFSGRQFSNSRSEMNVSTLELGDSALYLCASSWGPGFNEQFFGPGTRLTVL.

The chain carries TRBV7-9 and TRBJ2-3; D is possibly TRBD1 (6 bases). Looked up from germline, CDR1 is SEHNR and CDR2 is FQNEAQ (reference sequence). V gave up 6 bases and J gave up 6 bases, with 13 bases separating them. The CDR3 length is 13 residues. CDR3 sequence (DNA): TGTGCCAGCAGTTGGGGGCAAGGGGATACGCAGTATTTT. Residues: CASSWGQGDTQYF.

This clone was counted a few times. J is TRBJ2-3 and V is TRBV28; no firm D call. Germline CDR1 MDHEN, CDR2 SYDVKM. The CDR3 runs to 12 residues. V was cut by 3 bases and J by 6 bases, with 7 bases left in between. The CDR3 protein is CASSFGYDTQYF. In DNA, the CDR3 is TGTGCCAGCAGTTTCGGATACGATACGCAGTATTTT.

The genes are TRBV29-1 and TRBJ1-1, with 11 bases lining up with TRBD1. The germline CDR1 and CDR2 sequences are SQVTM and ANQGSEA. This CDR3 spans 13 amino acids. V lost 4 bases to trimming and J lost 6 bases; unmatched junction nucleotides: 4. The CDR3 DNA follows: TGCAGCGTTGGGACAGGGGGCCTAGCTGAAGCTTTCTTT. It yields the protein CSVGTGGLAEAFF.

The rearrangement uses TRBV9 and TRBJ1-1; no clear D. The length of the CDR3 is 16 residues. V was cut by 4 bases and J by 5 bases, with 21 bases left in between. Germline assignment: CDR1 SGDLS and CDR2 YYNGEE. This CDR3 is CASSNSEFRRNTEAFF. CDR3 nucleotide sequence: TGTGCCAGCAGCAACTCGGAGTTCCGAAGGAATACTGAAGCTTTCTTT.

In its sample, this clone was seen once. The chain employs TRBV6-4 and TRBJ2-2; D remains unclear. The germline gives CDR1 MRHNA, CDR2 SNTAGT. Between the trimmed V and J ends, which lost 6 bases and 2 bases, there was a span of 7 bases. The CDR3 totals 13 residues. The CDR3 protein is CASSQVNTGELFF. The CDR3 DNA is TGTGCCAGCAGCCAGGTCAACACCGGGGAGCTGTTTTTT.

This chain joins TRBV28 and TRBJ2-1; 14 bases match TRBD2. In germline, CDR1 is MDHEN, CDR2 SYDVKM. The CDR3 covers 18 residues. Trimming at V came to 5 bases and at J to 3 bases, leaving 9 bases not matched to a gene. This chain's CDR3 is CASSPTSGRATIYNEQFF. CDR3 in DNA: TGTGCCAGCAGTCCGACTAGCGGGAGGGCGACTATCTACAATGAGCAGTTCTTC.

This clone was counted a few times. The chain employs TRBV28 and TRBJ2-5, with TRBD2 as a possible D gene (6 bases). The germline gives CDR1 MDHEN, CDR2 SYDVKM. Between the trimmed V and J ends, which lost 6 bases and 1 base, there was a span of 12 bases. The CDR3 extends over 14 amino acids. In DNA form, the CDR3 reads TGTGCCAGCAGCCCGGTGGGGGGCCAAGAGACCCAGTACTTC. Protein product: CASSPVGGQETQYF.

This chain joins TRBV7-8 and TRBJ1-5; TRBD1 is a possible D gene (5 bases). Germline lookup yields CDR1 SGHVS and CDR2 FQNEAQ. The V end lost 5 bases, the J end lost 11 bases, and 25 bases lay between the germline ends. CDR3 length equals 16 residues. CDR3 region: CASSTQVRGRRGTQHF. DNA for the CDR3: TGTGCCAGCAGCACCCAGGTCCGGGGCCGTCGGGGGACCCAGCATTTT.

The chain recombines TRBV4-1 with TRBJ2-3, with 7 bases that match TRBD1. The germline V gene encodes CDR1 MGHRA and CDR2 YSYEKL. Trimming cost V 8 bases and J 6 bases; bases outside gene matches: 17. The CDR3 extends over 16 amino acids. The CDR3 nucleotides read TGCGCCAGCGCGAAAGGGCAGGGGGAGTCGGGGGATACGCAGTATTTT. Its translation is CASAKGQGESGDTQYF.